Listed below are T cell receptor beta chains from one sample, sequenced in a study of blood T cell repertoires in COVID-19. The table came from immunoSEQ multiplex PCR; TCRdb's copy has only in-frame clones and leaves some out. The table includes 300,000 to 350,000 clones, 87% detected once. Sequenced: PBMCs or T cells enriched from blood (not recorded which). These receptors came from a woman aged 18-35 years who had recovered from COVID-19. Each CDR3 is given with its conserved first and last residue. The D gene is left open where the match is weak. Clone sizes are given selectively: once, few, many, or a class where the clone is expanded.

j_call clone_size v_call d_call cdr3_nt cdr3_aa
TRBJ2-7 NA TRBV14 TRBD2 TGTGCCAGCAGCCAAGTCCTAGCGGGAGGTCCCCCTCGGTTCCAGCAGTACTTC CASSQVLAGGPPRFQQYF
TRBJ1-5 NA TRBV11-2 TRBD1 TGTGCCAGCAGCTTACATCAGGGGGCTCAGCAGCCCCAGCATTTT CASSLHQGAQQPQHF
TRBJ1-1 NA TRBV2 TRBD1 TGTGCCAGCACCGAGAGGACAGGGGGGAACACTGAAGCTTTCTTT CASTERTGGNTEAFF
TRBJ1-3 NA TRBV7-2 TRBD1 TGTGCCAGCAGCTTAGGGGCAGGGGGCCCCACCATATATTTT CASSLGAGGPTIYF
TRBJ1-4 few TRBV19 NA TGTGCCACCCGATCACAGAGAACTAATGAAAAACTGTTTTTT CATRSQRTNEKLFF
TRBJ2-3 NA TRBV5-6 NA TGTGCCAGCAGCAGAGCCGCAGGCTTCGTCCGAGCCTCGACAGATACGCAGTATTTT CASSRAAGFVRASTDTQYF
TRBJ1-2 NA TRBV2 NA TGTGCCAGCAGTGTGAGTATCGCGTCCGGCTACACCTTC CASSVSIASGYTF
TRBJ2-6 NA TRBV6-2/TRBV6-3 NA TGTGCCAGCAGTTCCCTTCCGGAGGGTTCTGGGGCCAACGTCCTGACTTTC CASSSLPEGSGANVLTF
TRBJ1-5 NA TRBV19 TRBD1 TGTGCCAGTACTAAATACAGGACAGGGGACAATCAGCCCCAGCATTTT CASTKYRTGDNQPQHF
TRBJ1-6 NA TRBV6-2/TRBV6-3 TRBD1 TGTGCCAGCAGCGTCGGACAGGCCTTGCGTCTTGTTAATTCACCCCTCCACTTT CASSVGQALRLVNSPLHF
TRBJ2-3 NA TRBV5-4 TRBD2 TGTGCCAGCAGCCCCCGACGGGACTACACAGATACGCAGTATTTT CASSPRRDYTDTQYF
TRBJ2-3 NA TRBV27 NA TGTGCCAGCAGAATTTGGGGAAAGGACAGCGTCACAGATACGCAGTATTTT CASRIWGKDSVTDTQYF
TRBJ1-5 NA TRBV27 NA TGTGCCAGCAGTTTTGAAGGGGATGGCAATCAGCCCCAGCATTTT CASSFEGDGNQPQHF
TRBJ1-1 once TRBV5-1 NA TGCGCCAGCACCCTGTTGGGAGGCCCGAACACTGAAGCTTTCTTT CASTLLGGPNTEAFF
TRBJ2-1 once TRBV3-1/TRBV3-2 NA TGTGCCAGCAGCCAAGGACCCCCTTTTAGCGTACCCTTCAATGAGCAGTTCTTC CASSQGPPFSVPFNEQFF
TRBJ2-3 NA TRBV7-3 TRBD2 TGTGCCAGCAGCCAGGGACTAGCGAAAGATACGCAGTATTTT CASSQGLAKDTQYF
TRBJ2-3 NA TRBV5-1 TRBD2 TGCGCCAGCAGCCAAATGACTAGCGGGAGCACAGATACGCAGTATTTT CASSQMTSGSTDTQYF
TRBJ2-7 NA TRBV12-3/TRBV12-4 TRBD1 TGTGCCAGCAGTTTTGGGACAGGGTTACACTTC CASSFGTGLHF
TRBJ1-5 once TRBV28 NA TGTGCCAGCAGAAACACGAATCAGCCCCAGCATTTT CASRNTNQPQHF
TRBJ1-5 NA TRBV6-2/TRBV6-3 TRBD1 TGTGCCAGCAGCTCAAGGACAGGGGACGGTATAGACAATCAGCCCCAGCATTTT CASSSRTGDGIDNQPQHF
TRBJ2-1 NA TRBV19 TRBD2 TGTGCCAGTAGTACCATAGCGGGACAACGGAACAATGAGCAGTTCTTC CASSTIAGQRNNEQFF
TRBJ1-1 NA TRBV4-1 NA TGCGCCAGCAGCCGAGGGGAGGGGCTCACCCTCTTGAACACTGAAGCTTTCTTT CASSRGEGLTLLNTEAFF
TRBJ1-5 NA TRBV15 NA TGTGCCACCAGCAGAGCGAATCAGCCCCAGCATTTT CATSRANQPQHF
TRBJ1-1 few TRBV5-1 NA TGCGCCAGCAGCTTGTTTCCTTCGAACACTGAAGCTTTCTTT CASSLFPSNTEAFF
TRBJ2-3 NA TRBV7-3 TRBD1 TGTGCCAGCAGCCAGGGAGGACAGGGGAGGGCTACGCAGTATTTT CASSQGGQGRATQYF
TRBJ1-5 NA TRBV5-8 NA TGTGCCAGCAGCTTGGTGATCGGCGGGGAGCCCCAGCATTTT CASSLVIGGEPQHF
TRBJ2-2 NA TRBV4-3 NA TGCGCCAGCAGCCAAGGGTTAAGGACAGCAGACACCGGGGAGCTGTTTTTT CASSQGLRTADTGELFF
TRBJ2-1 NA TRBV27 TRBD2 TGTGCCAGCAGCCCACTAGCGGGCTTAAGGGATGAGCAGTTCTTC CASSPLAGLRDEQFF
TRBJ1-5 NA TRBV6-5 NA TGTGCCAGCAGTACCCTGGACAGTCTGATGGCCCAGCATTTT CASSTLDSLMAQHF
TRBJ1-1 NA TRBV25-1 TRBD1 TGTGCCAGCAGGACAGGGGACACTGAAGCTTTCTTT CASRTGDTEAFF
TRBJ1-1 once TRBV28 TRBD1 TGTGCCAGCAGTTTATTACCCGGGACAGGGGGCCTCACTGAAGCTTTCTTT CASSLLPGTGGLTEAFF
TRBJ1-2 NA TRBV2 NA TGTGCCAGCAGTAATACAGGGCGTGGCTACACCTTC CASSNTGRGYTF
TRBJ1-1 NA TRBV7-3 TRBD1 TGTGCCAGCAGCCTCTCGGACAGGGGCGGCACTGAAGCTTTCTTT CASSLSDRGGTEAFF
TRBJ2-2 NA TRBV11-3 TRBD1 TGTGCCAGCAGCCCTGGGGCAGGACAGGGGCCCACCGGGGAGCTGTTTTTT CASSPGAGQGPTGELFF
TRBJ2-5 NA TRBV27 TRBD1 TGTGCCAGCAGTTTAGGACAGGGGGCTCTGGAGACCCAGTACTTC CASSLGQGALETQYF
TRBJ2-1 once TRBV10-3 TRBD1 TGTGCCATCAAGGCAGGGGGCAGGTATGGGAATGAGCAGTTCTTC CAIKAGGRYGNEQFF
TRBJ2-5 NA TRBV7-2 NA TGTGCCAGCAGCCCACCCCCCGGGACTCAACACCTCCAAGAGACCCAGTACTTC CASSPPPGTQHLQETQYF
TRBJ1-1 NA TRBV6-5 NA TGTGCCAGCAGTACCGGTGGGGGGGCGACTGAAGCTTTCTTT CASSTGGGATEAFF
TRBJ1-1 NA TRBV4-3 TRBD1 TGCGCCAGCAGCAAACAGGGGGTTGTCACTGAAGCTTTCTTT CASSKQGVVTEAFF
TRBJ2-1 few TRBV7-2 TRBD1 TGTGCCAGCAGCTTACAGGGGGCGATCCATGAGCAGTTCTTC CASSLQGAIHEQFF
TRBJ2-7 NA TRBV18 NA TGTGCCACCTCGCTAACCCGGGGAACCTACGAGCAGTACTTC CATSLTRGTYEQYF
TRBJ2-1 NA TRBV5-1 TRBD2 TGCGCCAGCACCCCCCTTTCGAGCGGGGGGGCTGGTGAGCAGTTCTTC CASTPLSSGGAGEQFF
TRBJ1-5 once TRBV6-4 NA TGTGCCAGCAGTGTTCAGAGCAATCAGCCCCAGCATTTT CASSVQSNQPQHF
TRBJ2-3 NA TRBV7-2 TRBD2 TGTGCCAGCAGCCTCCCACTAGGCGGGAGGGCCGTTAGCACAGATACGCAGTATTTT CASSLPLGGRAVSTDTQYF
TRBJ2-3 NA TRBV7-6 TRBD1 TGTGCCAGCAGCTTAAGTTTCGGACAGGGGGCCACAGATACGCAGTATTTT CASSLSFGQGATDTQYF
TRBJ1-6 NA TRBV28 NA TGTGCCAGCAGTTCCCAGGTACCCCTCCACTTT CASSSQVPLHF
TRBJ2-5 NA TRBV10-1 NA TGCGCCAGCAGCCCTACTCGAGAGAAGACCCAGTACTTC CASSPTREKTQYF
TRBJ2-1 NA TRBV2 TRBD1 TGTGCCAGCAGGTACCTTGGACAGGGGAGCAATGAGCAGTTCTTC CASRYLGQGSNEQFF
TRBJ1-1 NA TRBV30 NA TGTGCCTGGAGTCCTCCCGGGGTGCAATCCGGGGCTTTCTTT CAWSPPGVQSGAFF
TRBJ2-1 NA TRBV7-8 TRBD2 TGTGCCAGCAGCCAAACGTCACGACAAAAGGGACTAGCGGGAGCGGTGGGTGAGCAGTTCTTC CASSQTSRQKGLAGAVGEQFF
TRBJ2-7 NA TRBV5-6 TRBD2 TGTGCCAGCAGCTTTTTCGAAGCGGGAGGAGTTTACGAGCAGTACTTC CASSFFEAGGVYEQYF
TRBJ1-5 NA TRBV19 NA TGTGCCAGTAGTATAGGAACAGGCAATCAGCCCCAGCATTTT CASSIGTGNQPQHF
TRBJ1-1 once TRBV3-1/TRBV3-2 NA TGTGCCAGCAGCCAAAGGGAGGGCAGGAACACTGAAGCTTTCTTT CASSQREGRNTEAFF
TRBJ1-1 NA TRBV18 TRBD1 TGTGCCAGCTCACCGGAGACAGGGGGCGCGGCTGAAGCTTTCTTT CASSPETGGAAEAFF
TRBJ2-1 NA TRBV11-3 NA TGTGCCAGCAGTTCAGGACTACTCTCCTACAATGAGCAGTTCTTC CASSSGLLSYNEQFF
TRBJ1-3 NA TRBV9 NA TGTGCCAGCAGCGTAGTTCCGGGGGTTCTCTCTAACGGAAACACCATATATTTT CASSVVPGVLSNGNTIYF
TRBJ1-3 NA TRBV5-1 NA TGCGCCAGCAGCGGGGGGTCGTCTGGAAACACCATATATTTT CASSGGSSGNTIYF